This T cell receptor beta chain was documented in a study of technical replicates of blood from a few donors (dated by TCRdb to 2015 to 2018). The library was built by means of the immunoSEQ multiplex PCR assay. TCRdb retrieved this table from immuneACCESS and kept in-frame rearrangements only. Not all clones are present; in checked studies, unresolved V genes account for under half, and no reason is known for the remainder. The sample table lists approximately 49,000 clones, 80% to 95% of them with a count of one. The ten largest clones take up 3% to 4% of the sample. CDR1 and CDR2 are drawn from the germline V gene: MDHEN, SYDVKM. From cysteine to phenylalanine, the CDR3 is 12 amino acids long. Only the CDR3 portion is preserved as DNA: 36 bases, with reading frame beginning at the first base. The V and J ends are trimmed by 6 bases and 6 bases, leaving 6 bases between them. This clone was seen once. What antigen it recognizes has not been identified. Base quality data are lacking; no much larger clone is found one base away.

The sequenced sample consisted of PBMCs. The receptor was derived from a human donor in good health. Some clones in this sample may be carry-over from other donors' samples. The rearrangement combines TRBV28 with TRBJ1-6; the D region possibly corresponds to TRBD1 (5 bases align). The encoded CDR3 is CASRDTNSPLHF. The nucleotide sequence reads as follows: TGTGCCAGCAGGGACACTAATTCACCCCTCCACTTT.